Below, one T cell receptor (beta chain) is given with its context. The target of this receptor is not known. Per-base quality was not reported, and no clone a single base away is much larger than it. This entry belongs to a study of control samples from healthy donors and cancer patients (dated by TCRdb to about 2020). Trimming leaves V shorter by 3 bases and J shorter by 7 bases, with the junction holding 4 bases beyond the gene matches. CDR1 MGHRA and CDR2 YSYEKL were looked up in the germline V gene. Taken from cysteine to phenylalanine, the CDR3 has 14 residues. Only the CDR3 DNA is retained, 42 bases long and in frame from the first base. Library prep was done by the immunoSEQ multiplex PCR assay. The table was pulled from immuneACCESS by TCRdb, which kept in-frame rearrangements only. Such tables lose some clones; where checked, under half of the loss comes from unresolved V genes, and the rest has no known cause. This sample holds tens of thousands of clones; more than 70% were observed only once. Of the sample, 12% is held by the ten largest clones.

This receptor was identified in a woman between 55 and 75 years old with lung cancer. Material for sequencing was PBMCs. The rearranged segments are TRBV4-1 and TRBJ1-5; a stretch of 9 junction bases matches TRBD1. The nucleotide sequence reads TGCGCCAGCAGCCATTTGACAGGGGGACAGCCCCAGCATTTT. This translates into CASSHLTGGQPQHF.